The T cell receptor beta chain described here comes from a study of T-cell memory formation after mild COVID-19 (TCRdb year 2021). Background for the entire study: TCR sequence clusters from the two donors were largely donor specific. T-cell clones expanding and contracting after mild COVID-19 in a couple of donors were tracked by longitudinal TCRalpha and TCRbeta repertoire sequencing. The cohort comprised two young, previously healthy adult volunteers, one female and one male.

Results the study describes overall, beyond this receptor: Only a couple of mild cases were covered in the study, and larger cohorts including severe cases with pre-infection samples were considered necessary. The second-wave clones that peaked on day 37 were not confirmed to be SARS-CoV-2 specific. Contracting CD4+ clones were located mainly in the CM and EM memory subsets, whereas CD8+ clones were found to be enriched in EMRA. Clones that contracted from day 15 to 85 showed balanced CD4/CD8 phenotypes, whereas a second wave of clones that expanded from day 15 to 37 leaned towards CD4+. The detection of some responding clones in pre-infection memory suggests that pre-existing cross-reactive memory T cells joined the SARS-CoV-2 response.

The sequencer was an Illumina NovaSeq 6000. TCRalpha and TCRbeta cDNA libraries were built by 5'RACE with constant-segment primers, adding sample barcodes and unique molecular identifiers. RNA was extracted from every sample with Trizol reagent. Library amplification was performed in two PCR steps, and a second sample barcode and Illumina TruSeq adapters were introduced in the second step. Libraries were sequenced on an Illumina NovaSeq with 2 x 150 bp paired-end reads. The source study handled its data this way. Demultiplexing of reads and collapsing into UMI-guided consensus sequences were performed with migec v1.2.7. Using mixcr v2.1.11, the UMI consensuses were aligned to TRA and TRB V and J templates and assembled into clonotypes. Clonotypes were classified as expanded or contracted when called significant by both edgeR and NoisET, with noise models trained on biological replicates. edgeR calls used a false discovery rate-adjusted p below 0.01 and a log2 fold-change threshold of 1. As an exploratory analysis of dynamics, PCA with hierarchical clustering was applied to max-normalized trajectories of the 1000 most abundant clonotypes. Each responding clone was given a CD4 or CD8 phenotype based on the CD4+ and CD8+ repertoires, which had been sequenced separately. TCRdb's own reprocessing of the public reads used fastp at Q25 and MiXCR and kept productive beta chains. Rows are unified per CDR3 protein, each entry keeping the most common DNA and genes. What appears here as the V and J calls and clone size reflects TCRdb's work, not the paper's. The sample contains some 260,000 distinct CDR3 sequences, 16% of them found a single time. About 4% of the sample is in the top ten clones.

Ficoll-Paque density gradient centrifugation was used to isolate PBMCs. Per the germline V gene, SGHTA is the CDR1 and FQGNSA is the CDR2. The CDR3, cysteine through phenylalanine, is 16 amino acids long. Just the 48-base CDR3 DNA is kept, in frame starting at base 1. V is clipped by 5 bases and J by 7 bases, and the sequence between their germline boundaries is 21 bases long. This clonotype came up a few times. This receptor's antigen is unknown. Base qualities are missing; no much larger clone stands one base away. Recombination joined TRBV7-2 with TRBJ1-5; TRBD1 is a possible D gene, resting on 6 matching bases. The material sequenced was PBMCs or a T cell subset sorted from them (not recorded which). The sequence was obtained from a young man who had mild COVID-19 (a few samples of this study predate the infection). The sample titles of this study are shuffled in the database, so cell type and time point are left out; the donor was told from shared clones. DNA sequence: TGTGCCAGCAGCCGAGGGCCGGGGGGCCAAAGCCAGCCCCAGCATTTT. It specifies CASSRGPGGQSQPQHF. The CDR3 plus the reference TRBV7-2 and TRBJ1-5 genes for the other parts give the full variable domain: GAGVSQSPSNKVTEKGKDVELRCDPISGHTALYWYRQSLGQGLEFLIYFQGNSAPDKSGLPSDRFSAERTGGSVSTLTIQRTQQEDSAVYLCASSRGPGGQSQPQHFGDGTRLSIL.